Listed below are T cell receptor beta chains from one sample, sequenced in a study of T-cell reconstitution after alpha-beta-depleted transplantation in children. MiXCR, applied by TCRdb to the PCR reads, yields one record per CDR3 protein. The data hold about 580,000 distinct CDR3 sequences, with 23% observed a single time. The sample in question was PBMCs, mostly from graft donor cells, obtained 360 days after TCRalphabeta/CD19-depleted stem cell transplant. The source of these receptors is a boy under two years old who had a stem cell transplant for acute myeloid leukemia, so the T cells may come from the graft donor. Each CDR3 is given with its conserved first and last residue. The D gene is left open where the match is weak. For some rows the clone size is stated as once, few or many, or as a class when expanded; others skip it.

length	J	D	size	V	DNA	CDR3
12	TRBJ2-1	-	few	TRBV20-1	TGCAGTCCCCGGGACTTTTACAATGAGCAGTTCTTC	CSPRDFYNEQFF
13	TRBJ2-2	-	few	TRBV12-5	TGTGCTAGTGGTTTGGTACAGGGAGGGGAGCTGTTTTTT	CASGLVQGGELFF
13	TRBJ2-1	TRBD1	-	TRBV7-2	TGTGCCAGCAGCTTAGTAGGGACAGGGGTGCAGTTCTTC	CASSLVGTGVQFF
16	TRBJ2-3	-	-	TRBV27	TGTGCCAGCAGTCTGGGGACCAACCTGAACACAGATACGCAGTATTTT	CASSLGTNLNTDTQYF
13	TRBJ2-1	TRBD2	few	TRBV6-6	TGTGCCAGCTGGTCGGGGGGGCAGGATGAGCAGTTCTTC	CASWSGGQDEQFF
19	TRBJ2-5	-	many	TRBV28	TGTGCCAGCAGTTTGCTGGCTTGGTTGGGCCGTAGGTACCAAGAGACCCAGTACTTC	CASSLLAWLGRRYQETQYF
13	TRBJ1-5	-	many	TRBV12-3/TRBV12-4	TGTGCCAGCACTTTGGCCTGGAATCAGCCCCAGCATTTT	CASTLAWNQPQHF
11	TRBJ2-5	-	-	TRBV20-1	TGCAGTGCTAGCAATCCCGGGTCCCAGTACTTC	CSASNPGSQYF
16	TRBJ2-1	TRBD2	-	TRBV5-1	TGCGCCAGCAGCCTTACGGGGGGGATTACCTACAATGAGCAGTTCTTC	CASSLTGGITYNEQFF
13	TRBJ2-1	TRBD2	many	TRBV9	TGTGCCAGCAGCCCTCGACTAGCCCATGAGCAGTTCTTC	CASSPRLAHEQFF
12	TRBJ2-1	-	many	TRBV29-1	TGCAGCGTTTTAGACCTATACAATGAGCAGTTCTTC	CSVLDLYNEQFF
15	TRBJ1-5	-	many	TRBV12-3/TRBV12-4	TGTGCCAGCAGTTCCCAGGGGAGACGCAATCAGCCCCAGCATTTT	CASSSQGRRNQPQHF
16	TRBJ2-1	-	few	TRBV2	TGTGCCAGCAGAGCTACTTTTCCTCTACCGGGGGATGAGCAGTTCTTC	CASRATFPLPGDEQFF
15	TRBJ2-7	-	few	TRBV5-1	TGCGCCAGCAGCTTGACGGTGGGTCCATCCTACGAGCAGTACTTC	CASSLTVGPSYEQYF
16	TRBJ1-1	TRBD1	-	TRBV4-1	TGCGCCAGCAGCCAGGATCCGGGACAGGTGAACACTGAAGCTTTCTTT	CASSQDPGQVNTEAFF
14	TRBJ1-1	-	-	TRBV6-5	TGTGCCAGCAGTTACTCGCAAGGAGGGACTGAAGCTTTCTTT	CASSYSQGGTEAFF
16	TRBJ1-2	TRBD1	-	TRBV29-1	TGCAGCGTTGAAGGGATACTGACAGGGGCTAACTATGGCTACACCTTC	CSVEGILTGANYGYTF
15	TRBJ1-1	-	-	TRBV2	TGTGCCAGCAGTCTGGGCGGGGGGTTTAACACTGAAGCTTTCTTT	CASSLGGGFNTEAFF
15	TRBJ2-1	TRBD2	-	TRBV6-5	TGTGCCAGCAGTTTTACTAGCGGGGGGACGGGGGAGCAGTTCTTC	CASSFTSGGTGEQFF
15	TRBJ2-3	-	-	TRBV28	TGTGCCAGCAGTTTAACACCTACTAGCACAGATACGCAGTATTTT	CASSLTPTSTDTQYF
18	TRBJ2-2	TRBD2	few	TRBV18	TGTGCCAGCTCACCACGAATCGACGGGACTAGCGTGGAGGGGGAGCTGTTTTTT	CASSPRIDGTSVEGELFF
14	TRBJ2-5	-	-	TRBV7-2	TGTGCCAGCAGCCCTGCGGGGGCCGTAGAGACCCAGTACTTC	CASSPAGAVETQYF
15	TRBJ2-1	-	few	TRBV5-1	TGCGCCAGCAGCTTGGCAACAAACGGAGACAATGAGCAGTTCTTC	CASSLATNGDNEQFF
14	TRBJ1-1	-	many	TRBV2	TGTGCCAGCAGTGAAAGGGAAATGAACACTGAAGCTTTCTTT	CASSEREMNTEAFF
14	TRBJ2-7	TRBD1	many	TRBV4-2	TGTGCCAGCAGCGAGACAGGGAAGTCCTACGAGCAGTACTTC	CASSETGKSYEQYF